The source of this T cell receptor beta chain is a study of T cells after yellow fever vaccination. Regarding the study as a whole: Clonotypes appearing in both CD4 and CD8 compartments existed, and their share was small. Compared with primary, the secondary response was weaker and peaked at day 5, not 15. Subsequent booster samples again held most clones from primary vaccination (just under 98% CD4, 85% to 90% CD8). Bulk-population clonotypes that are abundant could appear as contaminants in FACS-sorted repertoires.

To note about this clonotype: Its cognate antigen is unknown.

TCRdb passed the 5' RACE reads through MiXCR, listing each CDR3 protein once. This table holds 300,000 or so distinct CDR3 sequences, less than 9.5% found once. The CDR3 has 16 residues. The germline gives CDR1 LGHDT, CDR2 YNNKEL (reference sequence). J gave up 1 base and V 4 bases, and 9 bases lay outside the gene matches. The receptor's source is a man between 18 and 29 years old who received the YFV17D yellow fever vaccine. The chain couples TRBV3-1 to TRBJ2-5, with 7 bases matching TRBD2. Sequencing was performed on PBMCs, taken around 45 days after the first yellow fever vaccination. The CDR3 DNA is TGTGCCAGCAGCCGTACCATTGCTAGCGGCCAAGAGACCCAGTACTTC. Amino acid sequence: CASSRTIASGQETQYF.